The sequence of this T cell receptor (beta chain) was determined in a study of regulatory T cells in long-lasting Graves disease (dated by TCRdb to the early 2020s). Some background on the complete study: In the newly diagnosed Graves' disease group, patients had been taking antithyroid drugs for less than 3 months. The study took place in China and was registered as a clinical trial. Persistent Graves' disease patients were compared with newly diagnosed Graves' disease patients by peripheral blood TCR sequencing and RNA sequencing. A total of about 33 samples underwent TCR sequencing, from around 13 patients with persistent Graves' disease and 20 or so patients with newly diagnosed Graves' disease. Points the paper makes about the study in general: Persistent patients shared more public clonotypes among themselves (2,741) than newly diagnosed patients did (more than 950). Compared with newly diagnosed patients, patients with persistent Graves' disease had lower TCR Shannon entropy and fewer highly expanded clones, which suggests clonal expansion. The authors acknowledged the small sample size as a limitation that may reduce accuracy. The study examined only peripheral blood because the primary lesion, thyroid tissue, could not be accessed. Sequencing and analysis were restricted to the TCR beta chain. TRBV28, TRBJ1-2 and TRBJ2-5 were preferentially used in persistent disease, while TRBV20-1 and TRBJ2-1 were favored in newly diagnosed disease.

This clonotype has only a few counts. Its antigen remains unidentified. No base-level quality is on record; no much larger clone is a single base apart. Library prep was done by multiplex PCR. The instrument given in TCRdb is Illumina HiSeq 4000. CDR3 regions were amplified by Arm-PCR with iRepertoire HTBI primers to construct TCR beta libraries. Gel purification was performed on PCR products prior to sequencing. The original methods were these. A total of 60 to 80 TRBV and some 15 TRBJ segments were identified across samples and were used for gene usage analysis of CDR3 amino acid clonotypes. Filtered high-quality paired reads were merged into contigs using COPE and FqMerger. BLAST was used to align contigs to IMGT TRBV, TRBD and TRBJ reference genes, with CDR3 defined following IMGT. Highly expanded clones were defined as clonotypes with a frequency above 0.1%. Shannon entropy served as the measure of repertoire diversity, while the Gini coefficient captured V-J evenness. A clonotype was considered public if more than one individual shared it. TCRdb applied fastp at Q25 and MiXCR to the public reads, then kept only in-frame beta chains. Each entry is one CDR3 protein sequence, shown with its most common DNA and genes. TCRdb, rather than the study authors, made the V and J calls. This sample holds 350,000 to 550,000 distinct CDR3 sequences; under 15% were observed only once. Over 15% of the sample is taken by the ten largest.

Per the publication, the time point label means: newly diagnosed GD, antithyroid drugs for less than 3 months. For both TCR sequencing and RNA sequencing, RNA was extracted from PBMCs in TRIzol. The diagnosis of Graves' disease was made according to American Thyroid Association guidelines. Patients for the study were recruited at an endocrinology department in Xi'an, China. Each patient gave roughly 8.4 milliliters of peripheral blood, collected in an EDTA anticoagulant tube. Ficoll Paque Plus density gradient separation was used to isolate PBMCs, and no additional T cell sorting was done. An Agilent 2100 Bioanalyzer and agarose gel were used to check RNA quality, while a NanoDrop 2000 measured RNA concentration. V has 4 bases trimmed and J has 6 bases trimmed; junction bases matching no gene number 5. CDR1 and CDR2, per the germline V gene (reference sequence), are LNHDA and SQIVND. The CDR3 holds 14 amino acids from the cysteine to the phenylalanine. The only DNA kept is the CDR3, 42 bases in frame from the first base.

The data were also submitted as part of a second study, on T cells in Graves' hyperthyroidism and ophthalmopathy. As that second study puts it: Stable Graves' hyperthyroidism was defined as no progression to ophthalmopathy during 18 months of follow-up. The hyperthyroidism patients were between 18 and 65 years old and newly diagnosed, with a disease duration of less than 2 months. The study excluded patients with uncontrolled infections, other autoimmune diseases, pregnancy or lactation. Diagnoses were based on clinical symptoms, serum thyroxine and TRAb, thyroid ultrasound and orbital computed tomography. For the first round of RT-PCR on the TCR CDR3, the HTBI primer set was used together with the Qiagen OneStep RT-PCR kit. Most expanded thyroid clonotypes (frequency above 0.001) were also detected in blood, suggesting blood repertoires may reflect thyroid immune responses. A 13 V-J signature model separated ophthalmopathy from stable hyperthyroidism, with approximately 87% sensitivity and roughly 82% specificity in cross-validation and 80%/75% in testing. In validation, the model predicted progression to ophthalmopathy a median of approximately 6.6 months before onset, with about 71% sensitivity and more than 72% specificity. To identify distinguishing TCR V-J signatures, a discovery cohort of around 100 patients was used, comprising 40 to 45 with Graves' ophthalmopathy and approximately 58 with stable Graves' hyperthyroidism. Prospective prediction of ophthalmopathy was tested in an independent validation cohort consisting of fewer than 20 hyperthyroidism patients and around 16 patients who later progressed to ophthalmopathy. The 100 discovery patients were randomly split 7:3 into training and test sets. Thyroid tissue and blood T-cell repertoires from six or seven Graves' hyperthyroidism patients were also compared in the study. Once sampling was done, hyperthyroidism patients were given methimazole at a starting dose of 30 mg daily, whereas ophthalmopathy patients were given high-dose intravenous methylprednisolone. A second multiplex PCR round built the libraries, followed by size selection and purification. Paired-end sequencing of the libraries was performed with 100 bp reads on an Illumina HiSeq2000. SOAPnuke was used to process the raw data, removing reads that contained adapters or uncalled bases, had a mean Phred below 15, or lacked an exact match to the constant primer or identifier. High-quality paired reads were merged with COPE v1.2.5, and unique nucleotide sequences were defined as clonotypes. MiTCR v1.1 was used to align the clonotypes against IMGT TRBV, TRBD and TRBJ reference segments. The analysis was restricted to V-J combinations with a frequency above 0.0001, which together covered 99.2% of the repertoires. A TCS score was defined as the ratio of F50 (clonal expansion) to E x V (chaos), with BLOSUM62-based TCRdist applied between CDR3 peptides within each V-J. Welch's t-statistics and random forest reduced roughly 540 V-J features to 13, which were used in a naive Bayes classifier (R e1071). Sample size was not statistically predetermined, and blinding of investigators to group allocation was not performed. According to the paper, TCR Vbeta CDR3 sequencing was carried out on 135 peripheral blood samples, which came from around 43 ophthalmopathy, under 85 hyperthyroidism and about 17 progressor patients.

The chain employs TRBV19 and TRBJ1-5, with 8 central nucleotides matching TRBD1. The sample consisted of peripheral blood mononuclear cells (PBMCs), taken at new diagnosis, from a patient treated with antithyroid drugs. This TCR was sampled from a woman aged 25 to 39 with Graves disease. Donor details come from another sample of the same person, matched by shared clones. The nucleotides read TGTGCCAGTAGTACCCTACAGGGGGGTCAGCCCCAGCATTTT. This codes for CASSTLQGGQPQHF.